The sample holds many counts of the clone carrying this TCR beta chain. Its antigen is undetermined. A universal primer site was created by template switching, with the cDNA bearing unique molecular identifiers. Each CDR3 protein gets one entry after TCRdb re-called the 5' RACE reads with MiXCR. The sample contains around 680,000 distinct CDR3 sequences, about 9.4% of which appear only once. Each donor was a healthy Caucasian. The data stem from a study of identical twins. Findings of the study overall: Clonotypes of the beta chain that were abundant in cord blood carried fewer insertions (memory repertoires showed none). Cross-sectional statistical analysis, not tracking of the same donors, underpinned the conclusions.

J gave up 0 bases and V 2 bases, and 2 bases lay outside the gene matches. This CDR3 spans 16 amino acids. The germline CDR1 and CDR2 sequences are SEHNR and FQNEAQ (reference sequence). These data were also filed under a second study, of yellow fever vaccine responses in identical twins.

What was sequenced was PBMCs. This chain connects TRBV7-9 to TRBJ2-1; 9 bases align to TRBD2. The sequence was obtained from a young woman in good health. As DNA, the CDR3 is TGTGCCAGCAGCTTATGGCGGGGGGGCTCCTACAATGAGCAGTTCTTC. This sequence encodes CASSLWRGGSYNEQFF.